These T cell receptor beta chains were read from a single sample in a study of T cell responses to AZD1222 COVID-19 vaccine. The method was immunoSEQ multiplex PCR; TCRdb's version includes in-frame clones alone and lacks a portion of them. In the table there are about 130,000 clones, over 75% of which are singletons. Sample: peripheral blood, taken on day 0 of AZD1222 vaccination. The receptor source for this set is an adult in good health. Each CDR3 is given with its conserved first and last residue. Each record gives: clone size, V gene, J gene, D gene, CDR3 DNA, CDR3 protein. The D gene is left open where the match is weak. For some rows the clone size is stated as once, few or many, or as a class when expanded; others skip it.

.	TRBV3-1/TRBV3-2	TRBJ1-1	TRBD1	TGTGCCAGCAGCCAAGGAGAGGGGGCACGGAACACTGAAGCTTTCTTT	CASSQGEGARNTEAFF
.	TRBV5-1	TRBJ2-1	TRBD2	TGCGCCAGCAGCTTAACTAGCGGGAGTTACAGTGAGCAGTTCTTC	CASSLTSGSYSEQFF
.	TRBV6-5	TRBJ2-3	.	TGTGCCTCTTCCCATAAGGGGGATACGCAGTATTTT	CASSHKGDTQYF
.	TRBV7-9	TRBJ2-3	.	TGTGCCAGCAGCTTAGGACTGAGCACAGATACGCAGTATTTT	CASSLGLSTDTQYF
once	TRBV30	TRBJ1-1	.	TGTGCCTGGAGTGTTATCTGGAACACTGAAGCTTTCTTT	CAWSVIWNTEAFF
.	TRBV27	TRBJ2-2	TRBD2	TGTGCCAGCAGTTCCTATTTTTTAGCGGGAGGGCCGAACACCGGGGAGCTGTTTTTT	CASSSYFLAGGPNTGELFF
.	TRBV4-1	TRBJ1-2	.	TGCGCCAGCAGCCAAGATAGTCGAGTGGGGGGCACCAGCTATGGCTACACCTTC	CASSQDSRVGGTSYGYTF
.	TRBV4-1	TRBJ2-3	.	TGCGCCAGCAGCCAAGCACAAGGGGTTGATACAGATACGCAGTATTTT	CASSQAQGVDTDTQYF
few	TRBV9	TRBJ1-2	.	TGTGCCAGCAGCCAAAATACCCTAGGGGGCTATGGCTACACCTTC	CASSQNTLGGYGYTF
once	TRBV4-1	TRBJ1-1	TRBD1	TGCGCCAGCAGCCAAGATGGGCAGGGGGTCACTGAAGCTTTCTTT	CASSQDGQGVTEAFF
.	TRBV19	TRBJ1-2	TRBD1	TGTGCCAGTAGGGACAGGGCGAATGATGGCTACACCTTC	CASRDRANDGYTF
few	TRBV2	TRBJ1-2	.	TGTGCCAGCAGTGAAGCGCTTACAGGGCATGGCTACACCTTC	CASSEALTGHGYTF
once	TRBV7-9	TRBJ1-2	.	TGTGCCAGCAGCTCACAGGGATTCTATGGCTACACCTTC	CASSSQGFYGYTF
.	TRBV7-8	TRBJ2-7	TRBD2	TGTGCCAGCAGCTTTCCGACTAGCGGGGTTTTCTACGAGCAGTACTTC	CASSFPTSGVFYEQYF
.	TRBV7-3	TRBJ2-1	TRBD2	TGTGCCAGCAGCCTCGGGGGGGCCTTAGCTGAGCAGTTCTTC	CASSLGGALAEQFF
few	TRBV25-1	TRBJ1-2	.	TGTGCCAGCAGTGTTGGGTTCTATGGCTACACCTTC	CASSVGFYGYTF
.	TRBV11-2	TRBJ1-4	.	TGTGCCAGCAGCCAACAACGGGACACTGGAAAACTGTTTTTT	CASSQQRDTGKLFF
.	TRBV19	TRBJ1-4	.	TGTGCCAGTACTGGGGGAGGTCACCCTCCAACTAATGAAAAACTGTTTTTT	CASTGGGHPPTNEKLFF
.	TRBV5-1	TRBJ2-1	.	TGCGCCAGCAGCTTGGCCAATGAGCAGTTCTTC	CASSLANEQFF
.	TRBV5-6	TRBJ1-5	.	TGTGCCAGCAGCTTGGCCGGTTGGGGGGATAGTCAGCCCCAGCATTTT	CASSLAGWGDSQPQHF
.	TRBV23-1	TRBJ1-1	.	TGCGCCAGCAGTCAATCAGGGACGACAGGGAACACTGAAGCTTTCTTT	CASSQSGTTGNTEAFF
.	TRBV2	TRBJ1-6	TRBD1	TGTGCCAGCAGGGCCGGGACAGCCCTAATACACCTCCACTTT	CASRAGTALIHLHF
.	TRBV5-5	TRBJ1-6	TRBD1	TGTGCCAGCAGCTCACTATTCTTGACAGGGTATTATTCACCCCTCCACTTT	CASSSLFLTGYYSPLHF
.	TRBV6-5	TRBJ1-2	TRBD1	TGTGCCAGCAAAACAGGGGTAAACTATGGCTACACCTTC	CASKTGVNYGYTF
once	TRBV10-3	TRBJ1-5	TRBD1	TGTGCCATCAGTGGAGACAGGGATAATCAGCCCCAGCATTTT	CAISGDRDNQPQHF
.	TRBV7-2	TRBJ2-7	.	TGTGCCAGCAGCTTAAACGGGGTCCGGCGTAGCTCCTACGAGCAGTACTTC	CASSLNGVRRSSYEQYF
.	TRBV11-2	TRBJ1-3	.	TGTGCCAGCAGCTTATCACAGGGCTCTGGAAACACCATATATTTT	CASSLSQGSGNTIYF
.	TRBV15	TRBJ2-7	TRBD1	TGTGCCACCAGCAGGGACAGGGCGGGCGAGCAGTACTTC	CATSRDRAGEQYF
.	TRBV5-6	TRBJ1-6	.	TGTGCCAGCAGCTTGGATCCGGGGGGCAATTCACCCCTCCACTTT	CASSLDPGGNSPLHF
.	TRBV14	TRBJ2-1	.	TGTGCCAGCAGCCCCGGGACCTCCTACAATGAGCAGTTCTTC	CASSPGTSYNEQFF
once	TRBV6-5	TRBJ2-3	.	TGTGCCAGCGATCTAGGGATCGGCACAGATACGCAGTATTTT	CASDLGIGTDTQYF
.	TRBV29-1	TRBJ2-7	TRBD2	TGCAGCGTAACGACTAGCGGGACCTACGAGCAGTACTTC	CSVTTSGTYEQYF
.	TRBV15	TRBJ1-1	.	TGTGCCACCAGCAGACGGGCATTGAACACTGAAGCTTTCTTT	CATSRRALNTEAFF
.	TRBV7-9	TRBJ1-5	.	TGTGCCAGCAGCACAGCCAGCAATCAGCCCCAGCATTTT	CASSTASNQPQHF
.	TRBV9	TRBJ1-1	.	TGTGCCAGCAGCAACACAGGGAACACTGAAGCTTTCTTT	CASSNTGNTEAFF
.	TRBV30	TRBJ2-2	.	TGTGCCTGGAGAGTGGATAGGAACACCGGGGAGCTGTTTTTT	CAWRVDRNTGELFF
.	TRBV10-3	TRBJ2-5	.	TGTGCCATCAGTGTCCGGGACAACGCTGGAGAGACCCAGTACTTC	CAISVRDNAGETQYF
.	TRBV30	TRBJ2-3	TRBD2	TGTGCCTGGAGTGCGACTAGCAGTCTAAGCACAGATACGCAGTATTTT	CAWSATSSLSTDTQYF
.	TRBV5-1	TRBJ2-3	TRBD1	TGCGCCAGCAGCTTGGGACAGGGGGCGGGAGATACGCAGTATTTT	CASSLGQGAGDTQYF
.	TRBV6-5	TRBJ1-2	TRBD1	TGTGCCAGCAGCGGAGGACAGGGTGGAAACTATGGCTACACCTTC	CASSGGQGGNYGYTF
.	TRBV19	TRBJ1-1	.	TGTGCCAGTAGCCCGGGACCCGCCGGCTACACTGAAGCTTTCTTT	CASSPGPAGYTEAFF
.	TRBV4-2	TRBJ1-1	TRBD1	TGTGCCAGCAGCCAAGGCGACAGGGACACTGAAGCTTTCTTT	CASSQGDRDTEAFF
.	TRBV19	TRBJ1-2	.	TGTGCCAGTAGTACCGGGACGGGGGGCGGCTACACCTTC	CASSTGTGGGYTF